The clone carrying this T cell receptor (beta chain) has a single count. Its antigen remains unknown. This sample's time point: late sampling 161 to 241 days after vaccination in three convalescent patients. Sample treatment: approximately nine-day PBMC culture with coronavirus spike peptide pools or control peptides (ViraFEST assay). The sample comes from a study of vaccination and CD4 T cells after COVID-19. CD4+ T cells that had been cultured provided DNA sequenced with the Oncomine TCR Beta short-read assay. TCRdb re-called the PCR reads through MiXCR, storing one row per CDR3 protein. The table includes approximately 22,000 distinct CDR3 sequences, roughly 40% detected once. Trimming cost V 0 bases and J 4 bases, with 7 bases left between them. The CDR3 is 14 amino acids. The V gene's germline CDR1 is MNHEY and CDR2 SVGAGI.

This chain uses TRBV6-5 with TRBJ1-5; D uncertain. Here the sequenced sample was CD4+ T cells from blood, cultured in vitro, taken about 7 months after SARS-CoV-2 vaccination. This TCR came from a human donor who had recovered from COVID-19. The DNA for the CDR3 is TGTGCCAGCAGTTACTCTTGGGGTAATCAGCCCCAGCATTTT. The encoded protein is CASSYSWGNQPQHF.